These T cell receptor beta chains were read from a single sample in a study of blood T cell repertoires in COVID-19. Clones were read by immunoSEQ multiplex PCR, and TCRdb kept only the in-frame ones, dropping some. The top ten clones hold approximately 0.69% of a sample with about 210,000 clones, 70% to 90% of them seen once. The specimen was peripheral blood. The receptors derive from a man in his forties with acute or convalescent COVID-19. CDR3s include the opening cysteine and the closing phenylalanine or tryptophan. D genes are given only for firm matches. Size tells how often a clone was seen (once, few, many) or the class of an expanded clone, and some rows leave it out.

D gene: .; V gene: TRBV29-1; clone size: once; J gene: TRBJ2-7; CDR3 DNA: TGCAGCGTTGATAGGGCGGGAAGTTACGAGCAGTACTTC; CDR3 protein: CSVDRAGSYEQYF
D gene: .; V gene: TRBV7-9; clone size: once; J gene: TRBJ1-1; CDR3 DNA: TGTGCCAGCAGCTTAGCAACAGGGTGGAACACTGAAGCTTTCTTT; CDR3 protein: CASSLATGWNTEAFF
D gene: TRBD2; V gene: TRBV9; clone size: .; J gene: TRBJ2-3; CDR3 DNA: TGTGCCAGCAGCGTAAAGCCCCTAGCGGGGAGAAACACAGATACGCAGTATTTT; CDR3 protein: CASSVKPLAGRNTDTQYF
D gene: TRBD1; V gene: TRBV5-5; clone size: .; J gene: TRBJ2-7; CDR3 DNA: TGTGCCAGCAGCTTGGCCGGGACAGGGTTCTACGAGCAGTACTTC; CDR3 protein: CASSLAGTGFYEQYF
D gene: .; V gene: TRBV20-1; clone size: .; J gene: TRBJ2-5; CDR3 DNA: TGCAGCACGGGGGTGGAGACCCAGTACTTC; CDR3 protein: CSTGVETQYF
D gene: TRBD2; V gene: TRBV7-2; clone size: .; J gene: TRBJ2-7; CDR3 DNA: TGTGCCAGCAGCTTATCCGCCACTAGCGGGAGCTCCTACGAGCAGTACTTC; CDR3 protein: CASSLSATSGSSYEQYF
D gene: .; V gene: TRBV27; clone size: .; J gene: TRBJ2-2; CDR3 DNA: TGTGCCAGCAGTTTATCGGTTTTAGCAGGGATTAGACCCGGGGAGCTGTTTTTT; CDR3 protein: CASSLSVLAGIRPGELFF
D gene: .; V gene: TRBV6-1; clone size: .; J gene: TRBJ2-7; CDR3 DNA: TGTGCCAGCAGTGAAGGGACCGGGATCCCCTACGAGCAGTACTTC; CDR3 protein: CASSEGTGIPYEQYF
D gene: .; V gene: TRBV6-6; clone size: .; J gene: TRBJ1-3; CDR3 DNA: TGTGCCAGCAGTTACATGGAGGGTGGAAACACCATATATTTT; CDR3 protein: CASSYMEGGNTIYF
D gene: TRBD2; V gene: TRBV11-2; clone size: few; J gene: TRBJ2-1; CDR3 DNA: TGTGCCAGCAGAACACTAGCGGGAGGTTTCAATGAGCAGTTCTTC; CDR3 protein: CASRTLAGGFNEQFF
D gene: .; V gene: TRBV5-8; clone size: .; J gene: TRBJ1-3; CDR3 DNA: TGTGCCAGCAGCACCCACCCTGCTACCGGGAACACCATATATTTT; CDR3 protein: CASSTHPATGNTIYF
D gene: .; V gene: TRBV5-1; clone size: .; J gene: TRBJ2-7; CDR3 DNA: TGCGCCAGCAGCTTGCCAGGGCTCTACGAGCAGTACTTC; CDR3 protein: CASSLPGLYEQYF
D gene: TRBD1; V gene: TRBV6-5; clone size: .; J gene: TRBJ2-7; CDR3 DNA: TGTGCCAGCGGGTCCGGGACAGGGTTCGAGCAGTACTTC; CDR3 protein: CASGSGTGFEQYF